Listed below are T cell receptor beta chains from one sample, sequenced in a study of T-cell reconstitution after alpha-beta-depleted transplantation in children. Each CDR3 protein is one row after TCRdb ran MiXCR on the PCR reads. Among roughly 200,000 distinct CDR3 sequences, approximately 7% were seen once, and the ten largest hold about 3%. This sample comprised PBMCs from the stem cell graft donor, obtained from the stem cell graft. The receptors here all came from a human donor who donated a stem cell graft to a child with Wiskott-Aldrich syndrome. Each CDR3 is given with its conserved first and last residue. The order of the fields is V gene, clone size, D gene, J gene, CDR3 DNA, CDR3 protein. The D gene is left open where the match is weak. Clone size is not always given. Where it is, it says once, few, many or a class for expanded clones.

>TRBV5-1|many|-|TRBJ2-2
TGCGCCAGCAGCTCGCGGGGTGGCCCGAACACCGGGGAGCTGTTTTTT
CASSSRGGPNTGELFF
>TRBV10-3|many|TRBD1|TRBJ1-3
TGTGCCATCAGTGACAACACAGGGGAAGGAAACACCATATATTTT
CAISDNTGEGNTIYF
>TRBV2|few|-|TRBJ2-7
TGTGCCAGCAGTGAAGAAGGGCCGGGGATCTCCTACGAGCAGTACTTC
CASSEEGPGISYEQYF
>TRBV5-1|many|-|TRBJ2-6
TGCGCCAGCAGTGCCACAGGGACTGGGGCCAACGTCCTGACTTTC
CASSATGTGANVLTF
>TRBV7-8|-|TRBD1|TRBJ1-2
TGTGCCAGCAGTCGGACAGGGCTCTATGGCTACACCTTC
CASSRTGLYGYTF
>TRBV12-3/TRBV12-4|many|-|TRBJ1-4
TGTGCCAGCAGTTTATCAGGGGCAGTTGAAAAACTGTTTTTT
CASSLSGAVEKLFF
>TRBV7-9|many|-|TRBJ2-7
TGTGCCAGCAGTTTCGCAGACGAGCAGTACTTC
CASSFADEQYF
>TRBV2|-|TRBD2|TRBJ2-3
TGTGCCAGCGCTAGTTTTGAACGGCAGCGGGGGTTGAGGACAGATACGCAGTATTTT
CASASFERQRGLRTDTQYF
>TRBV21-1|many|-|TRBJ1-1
TGTGCCAGCAGCAAAGAAAGGGCGATGAACACTGAAGCTTTCTTT
CASSKERAMNTEAFF
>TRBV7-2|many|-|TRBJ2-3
TGTGCCAGCAGCTTTTCGGGACGGGGAGACACAGATACGCAGTATTTT
CASSFSGRGDTDTQYF
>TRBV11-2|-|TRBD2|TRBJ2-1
TGTGCCAGCAGCAAGACTAGCGGCTCCTACAATGAGCAGTTCTTC
CASSKTSGSYNEQFF
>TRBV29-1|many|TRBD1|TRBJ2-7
TGCAGCGGGCGGACAGGGGAAGCCTACGAGCAGTACTTC
CSGRTGEAYEQYF
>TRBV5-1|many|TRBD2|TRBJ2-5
TGCGCCAGCAGCGAGGGTAGCGGGGCTAGAGAGACCCAGTACTTC
CASSEGSGARETQYF
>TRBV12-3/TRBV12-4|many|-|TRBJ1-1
TGTGCCAGCAGTTCTCGACGGACAAAAGCTTTCTTT
CASSSRRTKAFF
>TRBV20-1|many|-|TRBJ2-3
TGCAGTGCTCCCCGGGCGGGCACAGATACGCAGTATTTT
CSAPRAGTDTQYF
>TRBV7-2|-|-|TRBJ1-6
TGTGCCAGCAGCGTACAGGCGCTCCGGAATTCACCCCTCCACTTT
CASSVQALRNSPLHF
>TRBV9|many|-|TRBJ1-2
TGTGCCAGCAGCTCCGAGGTCGGGTTTAACAACTATGGCTACACCTTC
CASSSEVGFNNYGYTF
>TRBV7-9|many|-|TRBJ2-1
TGTGCCAGCAGCTTAGATTTCGGGAATGAGCAGTTCTTC
CASSLDFGNEQFF
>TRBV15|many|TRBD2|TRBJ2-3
TGTGCCACCAGCAGAAATAAGATGACTAGCGGGATGTATAACACAGATACGCAGTATTTT
CATSRNKMTSGMYNTDTQYF
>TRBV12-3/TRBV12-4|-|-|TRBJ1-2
TGTGCCAGCAGATCGGACACTGCTAACTATGGCTACACCTTC
CASRSDTANYGYTF
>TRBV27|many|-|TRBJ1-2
TGTGCCAGCAGCCGAAGTCCTTTTTATGGCTACACCTTC
CASSRSPFYGYTF
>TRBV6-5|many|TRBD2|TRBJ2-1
TGTGCCAGCAGACCTTCTAGCGGGGGGGCCGGGGAGCAGTTCTTC
CASRPSSGGAGEQFF
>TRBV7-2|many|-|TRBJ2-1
TGTGCCAGCAGCTTCGGCCCCGGAGATGAGCAGTTCTTC
CASSFGPGDEQFF
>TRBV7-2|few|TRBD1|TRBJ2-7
TGTGCCAGCAGCTTAGTGGGACAGGGGGTCTCCTACGAGCAGTACTTC
CASSLVGQGVSYEQYF
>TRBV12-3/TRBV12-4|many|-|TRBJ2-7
TGTGCCACCTCCCCGGGACGGAACTACGAGCAGTACTTC
CATSPGRNYEQYF
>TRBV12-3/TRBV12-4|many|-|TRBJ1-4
TGTGCCAGCAGTTTCGGGGGGACTAATGAAAAACTGTTTTTT
CASSFGGTNEKLFF
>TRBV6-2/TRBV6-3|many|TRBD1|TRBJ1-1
TGTGCCAGCAGGGATACAGGGGGCGCGTTCACTGAAGCTTTCTTT
CASRDTGGAFTEAFF
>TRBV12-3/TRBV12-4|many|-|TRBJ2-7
TGTGCCAGCAGCACGGGGGTCGGGCAGTACTTC
CASSTGVGQYF
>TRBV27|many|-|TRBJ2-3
TGTGCCAGCAGTTTCTGGGGCACAGATACGCAGTATTTT
CASSFWGTDTQYF
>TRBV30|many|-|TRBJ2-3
TGTGCCTGGAGTCCTCCCCGTGGCGGGCGCACAGATACGCAGTATTTT
CAWSPPRGGRTDTQYF
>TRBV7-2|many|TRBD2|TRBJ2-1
TGTGCCAGCAGCTTAGCGGGGGGGGACAATGAGCAGTTCTTC
CASSLAGGDNEQFF
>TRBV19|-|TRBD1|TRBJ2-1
TGTGCCAGTAGTATCGGACGGACAGGTGAGCAGTTCTTC
CASSIGRTGEQFF
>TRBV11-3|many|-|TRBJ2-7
TGTGCCAGCAGCTTAGGCCCCCCCATCACGGACGAGCAGTACTTC
CASSLGPPITDEQYF
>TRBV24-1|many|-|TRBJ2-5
TGTGCCACCAGTGATCCAGGAGGGGGGGATGAGACCCAGTACTTC
CATSDPGGGDETQYF
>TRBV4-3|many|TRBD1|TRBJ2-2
TGCGCCAACAGCCAACGCCGGGACAGGTTTGCCGGGGAGCTGTTTTTT
CANSQRRDRFAGELFF
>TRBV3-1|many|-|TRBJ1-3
TGTGCCAGCAGCCAAGGATCAGCTTGGGACAACACCATATATTTT
CASSQGSAWDNTIYF
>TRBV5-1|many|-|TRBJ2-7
TGCGCCAGCAGCTTGGTTGTCAGTACCTACGAGCAGTACTTC
CASSLVVSTYEQYF
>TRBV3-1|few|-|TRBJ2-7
TGTGCCAGCAGCCAAGGTCCAGGGGCACAGTACGAGCAGTACTTC
CASSQGPGAQYEQYF
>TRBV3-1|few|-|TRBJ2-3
TGTGCCAGCAGCTCCCGAGGGGGGGGCCTCACAGATACGCAGTATTTT
CASSSRGGGLTDTQYF